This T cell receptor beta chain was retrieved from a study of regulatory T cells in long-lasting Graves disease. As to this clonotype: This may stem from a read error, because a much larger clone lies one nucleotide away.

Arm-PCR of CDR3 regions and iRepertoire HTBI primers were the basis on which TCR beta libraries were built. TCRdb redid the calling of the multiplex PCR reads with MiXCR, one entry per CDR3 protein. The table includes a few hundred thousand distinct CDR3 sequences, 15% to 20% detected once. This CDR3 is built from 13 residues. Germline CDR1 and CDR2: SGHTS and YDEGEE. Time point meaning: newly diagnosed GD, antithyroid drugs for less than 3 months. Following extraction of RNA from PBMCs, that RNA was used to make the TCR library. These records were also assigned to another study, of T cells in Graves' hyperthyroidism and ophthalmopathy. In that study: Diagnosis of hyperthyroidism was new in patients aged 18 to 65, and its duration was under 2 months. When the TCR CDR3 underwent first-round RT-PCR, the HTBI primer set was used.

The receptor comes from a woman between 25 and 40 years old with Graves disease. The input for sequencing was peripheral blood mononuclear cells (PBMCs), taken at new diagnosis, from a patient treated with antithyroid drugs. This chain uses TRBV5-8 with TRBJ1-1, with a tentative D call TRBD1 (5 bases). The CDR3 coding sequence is TGTGCCAGCAGTTTATCAGGGATCCCTGAAGCTATCTTT. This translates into CASSLSGIPEAIF.